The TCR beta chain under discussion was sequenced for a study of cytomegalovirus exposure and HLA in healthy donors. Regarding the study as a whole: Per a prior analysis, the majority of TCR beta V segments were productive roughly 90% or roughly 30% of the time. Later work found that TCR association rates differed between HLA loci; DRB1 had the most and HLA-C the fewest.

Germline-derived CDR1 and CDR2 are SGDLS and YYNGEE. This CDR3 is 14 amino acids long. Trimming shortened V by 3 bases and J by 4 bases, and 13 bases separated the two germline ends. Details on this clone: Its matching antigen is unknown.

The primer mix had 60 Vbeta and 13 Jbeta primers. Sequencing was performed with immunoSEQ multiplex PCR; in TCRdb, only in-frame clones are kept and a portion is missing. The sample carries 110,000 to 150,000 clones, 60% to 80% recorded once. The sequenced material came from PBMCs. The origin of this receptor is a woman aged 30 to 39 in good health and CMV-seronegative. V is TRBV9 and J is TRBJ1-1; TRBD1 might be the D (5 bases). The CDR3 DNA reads TGTGCCAGCAGCGCACAGGTACGGAGCACTGAAGCTTTCTTT. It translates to CASSAQVRSTEAFF.